This paragraph reports one TCR beta chain. Its antigen is undetermined. This sample is part of a study of T cell repertoires in cytomegalovirus infection. Across the whole study: It was recently identified HLA-C-restricted and well-studied HLA-B-restricted CMV epitopes that the study used. Public TCR beta signatures were indicative of both CMV infection and a matching HLA type.

There are 13 residues in the CDR3. The V end was cut by 6 bases, the J end by 4 bases, with 12 bases between. Germline V gives CDR1 MGHDK, CDR2 SYGVNS. TCRdb re-derived calls from the reads in MiXCR, one entry per CDR3 protein. The sample records fewer than 950,000 distinct CDR3 sequences, approximately 32% being singletons. The sample was cultured CD8+ T cells from PBMCs, taken from culture after CMV antigen stimulation. The rearrangement joins TRBV25-1 to TRBJ2-5; no definite D call. The clonotype originates from a human donor in good health (CMV status not recorded). Some clones in this sample may be carry-over from other donors' samples. DNA of the CDR3: TGTGCCAGCAGACCGGATCTTGGAGAGACCCAGTACTTC. It yields the protein CASRPDLGETQYF.